A single sample gave rise to the 26 T cell receptor beta chains below, sequenced in a study of blood T cell repertoires in COVID-19. Sequencing used immunoSEQ multiplex PCR; TCRdb keeps in-frame clones, though not all of them. The table includes more than 200,000 clones, more than 75% detected once. The sequenced sample consisted of peripheral blood. Receptors were obtained from an older woman with COVID-19, enrolled during active disease.

This clone was picked up one time. The rearrangement uses TRBV19 and TRBJ2-2, with 8 bases aligning to TRBD2. This CDR3 contains 17 residues. Per germline, CDR1 LNHDA and CDR2 SQIVND (reference sequence). V lost 5 bases and J lost 0; bases outside the gene matches: 8. CDR3 region: CASSSREAQANTGELFF. Written as DNA, the CDR3 is TGTGCCAGTAGTTCGCGGGAGGCTCAAGCGAACACCGGGGAGCTGTTTTTT.

The genes are TRBV11-3 and TRBJ2-1; 10 nucleotides match TRBD2. V shed 4 bases and J 0 bases; nucleotides not matched to a gene: 3. The length of the CDR3 is 16 residues. Looked up from germline, CDR1 is SGHNT and CDR2 is YENEEA. CDR3 amino acids: CASSYSGRPSYNEQFF. CDR3 DNA sequence: TGTGCCAGCAGCTATAGCGGGAGGCCCTCCTACAATGAGCAGTTCTTC.

The chain has TRBV30 and TRBJ2-5; 8 bases are a match to TRBD1. Germline values: CDR1 GTSNPN, CDR2 SVGIG (reference sequence). The CDR3 covers 13 residues. CDR3 loop: CASNRDRQETQYF. The CDR3 DNA is TGTGCTTCAAACCGGGACAGGCAAGAGACCCAGTACTTC.

The V and J genes are TRBV18 and TRBJ2-7; 7 bases are shared with TRBD1. The CDR3 is 13 residues long. Germline loops: CDR1 KGHSH, CDR2 LQKENI. Losses at the gene ends were 3 bases for V and 5 bases for J; bases not matched to a gene: 4. CDR3 sequence: CASSPGTDNEQYF. CDR3 DNA sequence: TGTGCCAGCTCACCGGGGACAGATAACGAGCAGTACTTC.

The chain couples TRBV6-6 to TRBJ1-4; no clear D. Germline CDR1 is MNHNY and CDR2 is SVGAGI (reference sequence). Trimming stripped 2 bases from V and 0 bases from J, with 10 bases between. This CDR3 region has 16 residues. The CDR3 DNA reads TGTGCCAGCAGTTACGGGCCGTGGGCAACTAATGAAAAACTGTTTTTT. Translated, it gives CASSYGPWATNEKLFF.

V and J are TRBV28 and TRBJ2-7; the D gene is possibly TRBD1 (5 bases). The CDR3 length is 17 residues. V dropped 6 bases and J dropped 4 bases, with 25 bases sitting between them. Germline values: CDR1 MDHEN, CDR2 SYDVKM. The CDR3 spells CASSRRNQGKKGYEQYF. In DNA form, the CDR3 reads TGTGCCAGCAGCCGGAGAAACCAGGGAAAAAAGGGGTACGAGCAGTACTTC. Drawing the rest from reference TRBV28 and TRBJ2-7, the complete variable domain is DVKVTQSSRYLVKRTGEKVFLECVQDMDHENMFWYRQDPGLGLRLIYFSYDVKMKEKGDIPEGYSVSREKKERFSLILESASTNQTSMYLCASSRRNQGKKGYEQYFGPGTRLTVT.

In its sample, this clone was seen a few times. V usage is TRBV5-1 and J usage is TRBJ1-1; D is uncertain. Germline CDR1 reads SGHRS; CDR2 reads YFSETQ. The V end lost 7 bases, the J end lost 0 bases, and 13 bases lay between the germline ends. The CDR3 has 14 amino acids. The CDR3 protein is CASAGIGMNTEAFF. The CDR3 bases are TGCGCCAGCGCCGGGATTGGCATGAACACTGAAGCTTTCTTT.

The chain recombines TRBV7-2 with TRBJ2-7; D is unclear. Germline CDR1 and CDR2: SGHTA and FQGNSA. The CDR3 is 14 amino acids. V was pared by 1 base and J by 1 base, with 8 bases between. The CDR3 is CASSLGRGSYEQYF. CDR3 sequence (DNA): TGTGCCAGCAGCTTAGGGCGAGGATCCTACGAGCAGTACTTC.

The chain links TRBV28 to TRBJ1-4; 11 nucleotides agree with TRBD1. The CDR3 covers 15 residues. CDR1 and CDR2 (germline): MDHEN, SYDVKM. J gave up 7 bases and V 3 bases, and 4 bases lay outside the gene matches. The CDR3 bases are TGTGCCAGCAGTTTGGCCGGGACAGGGGGTGAAAAACTGTTTTTT. This codes for CASSLAGTGGEKLFF.

This clone has only one observation. The J gene is TRBJ1-5, the V gene TRBV19, with TRBD1 identical over 7 bases. V gave up 10 bases and J gave up 4 bases; unmatched junction bases: 10. Germline assignment: CDR1 LNHDA and CDR2 SQIVND (reference sequence). This CDR3 has 14 amino acids. In DNA form, the CDR3 reads TGTGCCACTCGTGGAGGGGGCGCGAATCAGCCCCAGCATTTT. Translation: CATRGGGANQPQHF.

The J gene is TRBJ2-3, the V gene TRBV5-1; a weak D match, TRBD2 (5 bases). V was trimmed by 4 bases and J by 3 bases, leaving 15 bases between them. Germline V gene lookup returns CDR1 SGHRS and CDR2 YFSETQ. This CDR3 has 15 residues. CDR3 protein: CASSVDLQSTDTQYF. CDR3 in DNA: TGCGCCAGCAGCGTGGACTTGCAAAGTACAGATACGCAGTATTTT.

The chain carries TRBV4-1 and TRBJ2-3, with D possibly TRBD2 on 6 matching bases. V was trimmed by 4 bases and J by 3 bases, leaving 20 bases between them. Germline-derived CDR1 and CDR2 are MGHRA and YSYEKL. This CDR3 is 17 amino acids long. DNA of the CDR3: TGCGCCAGCAGCCCAAAGATACTAGCCCAGGAGACAGATACGCAGTATTTT. This translates into CASSPKILAQETDTQYF.

This chain joins TRBV29-1 and TRBJ1-2; 7 bases are a match to TRBD1. The CDR3 consists of 17 residues. Looked up from germline, CDR1 is SQVTM and CDR2 is ANQGSEA. V shed 7 bases and J 5 bases; nucleotides not matched to a gene: 22. DNA for the CDR3: TGCAGCGGGACTTTTAGGACAGGAAGGGGAAGGATATATGGCTACACCTTC. It codes for CSGTFRTGRGRIYGYTF.

This chain uses TRBV10-3 with TRBJ2-2, with no clear D. V lost 4 bases, J lost 3 bases, and 12 bases lay in between. Germline V gene data show CDR1 as ENHRY and CDR2 as SYGVKD. The CDR3 has 15 residues. The CDR3 is CAISASAVYTGELFF. CDR3 DNA: TGTGCCATCAGTGCGTCGGCCGTATACACCGGGGAGCTGTTTTTT.

This rearrangement joins TRBV30 to TRBJ1-1; 8 bases line up with TRBD1. The CDR3 totals 15 residues. Germline V lookup: CDR1 GTSNPN, CDR2 SVGIG (reference sequence). The ends lost 0 bases at V and 2 bases at J; junction bases unmatched: 5. CDR3 loop: CAWSVLGQGNTEAFF. CDR3 sequence (DNA): TGTGCCTGGAGTGTACTTGGACAGGGAAACACTGAAGCTTTCTTT.

This chain connects TRBV30 to TRBJ2-3, with 11 bases aligning to TRBD2. The J segment lost 5 bases and the V segment lost 2 bases, leaving 9 bases of the junction unmatched. Germline-derived CDR1 and CDR2 are GTSNPN and SVGIG (reference sequence). The CDR3 spans 16 residues. CDR3 region: CAWSISGRAYVDTQYF. The CDR3, as DNA: TGTGCCTGGAGTATTAGCGGGAGGGCCTACGTAGATACGCAGTATTTT.

The table lists this clone with a few counts. Other DNA sequences from this sample encode an identical CDR3 as well. V and J are TRBV6-5 and TRBJ2-7; D not resolved. Per the germline V gene, CDR1 is MNHEY and CDR2 is SVGAGI. This CDR3 is built from 12 residues. V was clipped by 4 bases and J by 0 bases, with 4 bases between them. The CDR3 DNA sequence: TGTGCCAGCAGTTCCGGCTCCTACGAGCAGTACTTC. Protein product: CASSSGSYEQYF.

This clone was observed a handful of times. The chain has TRBV2 and TRBJ2-4, with D possibly matching TRBD1 (5 bases). From germline, CDR1 is SNHLY and CDR2 FYNNEI. Trimming shortened V by 8 bases and J by 8 bases, and 10 bases separated the two germline ends. The CDR3 loop spans 11 amino acids. The CDR3 sequence is CASLKGDIQYF. The CDR3 bases are TGTGCCAGCCTCAAAGGGGACATTCAGTACTTC.

This clone was seen a handful of times. The chain couples TRBV3-1 (or the pseudogene TRBV3-2) to TRBJ2-7; 9 nucleotides align to TRBD2. Germline V gives CDR1 LGHDT, CDR2 YNNKEL (reference sequence). Trimming cost V 4 bases and J 2 bases; bases outside gene matches: 6. The CDR3 sequence is 15 residues long. The CDR3 DNA follows: TGTGCCAGCAGCCCTCAAGCGGGAGGCGCCTACGAGCAGTACTTC. Translated: CASSPQAGGAYEQYF.

The chain joins TRBV5-1 to TRBJ1-1; TRBD1 is a possible D gene (5 bases). CDR1 and CDR2 (germline): SGHRS, YFSETQ. The CDR3 has 14 residues. Trimming left V 4 bases short and J 0 bases short, with 10 bases between. CDR3 amino acids: CASSLDTLNTEAFF. CDR3 nucleotide sequence: TGCGCCAGCAGCCTGGACACCTTGAACACTGAAGCTTTCTTT.

The V and J genes are TRBV9 and TRBJ2-7; D may be TRBD2 (6 bases). Between the trimmed V and J ends, which lost 5 bases and 1 base, there was a span of 16 bases. Germline V gene sequence: CDR1 SGDLS, CDR2 YYNGEE. This CDR3 is built from 15 residues. The CDR3 DNA reads TGTGCCAGCAGTAGAGGGGACTCGTTATCCTACGAGCAGTACTTC. This codes for CASSRGDSLSYEQYF.

The chain recombines TRBV19 with TRBJ2-7, with 10 nucleotides matching TRBD1. After removal of 3 bases from V and 2 bases from J, the junction contained 4 bases not matched to a gene. The germline CDR1 and CDR2 sequences are LNHDA and SQIVND (reference sequence). The CDR3 totals 15 residues. The CDR3 loop is CASSIEGQGAYEQYF. The CDR3, as DNA: TGTGCCAGTAGTATCGAAGGACAGGGGGCCTACGAGCAGTACTTC. Complete variable domain (other parts from reference TRBV19 and TRBJ2-7): DGGITQSPKYLFRKEGQNVTLSCEQNLNHDAMYWYRQDPGQGLRLIYYSQIVNDFQKGDIAEGYSVSREKKESFPLTVTSAQKNPTAFYLCASSIEGQGAYEQYFGPGTRLTVT.

This chain connects TRBV28 to TRBJ2-2, with 7 bases fitting TRBD2. Germline V gene data show CDR1 as MDHEN and CDR2 as SYDVKM. J was trimmed by 6 bases and V by 7 bases; bases with no gene match: 11. There are 15 residues in the CDR3. The CDR3 here is CASTARAGVSGELFF. The CDR3 DNA sequence: TGTGCCAGCACCGCGAGGGCGGGAGTCTCCGGGGAGCTGTTTTTT. Complete variable domain (other parts from reference TRBV28 and TRBJ2-2): DVKVTQSSRYLVKRTGEKVFLECVQDMDHENMFWYRQDPGLGLRLIYFSYDVKMKEKGDIPEGYSVSREKKERFSLILESASTNQTSMYLCASTARAGVSGELFFGEGSRLTVL.

The V gene is TRBV29-1, the J gene TRBJ2-7, with D possibly matching TRBD1 (6 bases). V was clipped by 1 base and J by 2 bases, with 6 bases between them. The CDR3 spans 12 residues. Germline V gene lookup returns CDR1 SQVTM and CDR2 ANQGSEA. The CDR3 is CSVEGTAYEQYF. CDR3 in DNA: TGCAGCGTTGAAGGGACAGCCTACGAGCAGTACTTC.

V usage is TRBV9 and J usage is TRBJ2-3; 10 bases fit TRBD1. Losses at the gene ends were 1 base for V and 2 bases for J; bases not matched to a gene: 4. The CDR3 has 16 residues. Looked up from germline, CDR1 is SGDLS and CDR2 is YYNGEE. The CDR3 spells CASSVRDRGSTDTQYF. DNA for the CDR3: TGTGCCAGCAGCGTACGGGACAGGGGTTCCACAGATACGCAGTATTTT. The full variable domain, in which reference TRBV9 and TRBJ2-3 provide the parts outside the CDR3, is DSGVTQTPKHLITATGQRVTLRCSPRSGDLSVYWYQQSLDQGLQFLIQYYNGEERAKGNILERFSAQQFPDLHSELNLSSLELGDSALYFCASSVRDRGSTDTQYFGPGTRLTVL.

This chain uses TRBV12-3 or TRBV12-4 with TRBJ2-3; the match to TRBD2 covers 7 bases. With V trimmed by 3 bases and J by 6 bases, 3 bases remained unmatched. The CDR3 is 13 residues long. CDR3: CASSLTSHDTQYF. The DNA of the CDR3 is TGTGCCAGCAGTTTGACTAGCCATGATACGCAGTATTTT.